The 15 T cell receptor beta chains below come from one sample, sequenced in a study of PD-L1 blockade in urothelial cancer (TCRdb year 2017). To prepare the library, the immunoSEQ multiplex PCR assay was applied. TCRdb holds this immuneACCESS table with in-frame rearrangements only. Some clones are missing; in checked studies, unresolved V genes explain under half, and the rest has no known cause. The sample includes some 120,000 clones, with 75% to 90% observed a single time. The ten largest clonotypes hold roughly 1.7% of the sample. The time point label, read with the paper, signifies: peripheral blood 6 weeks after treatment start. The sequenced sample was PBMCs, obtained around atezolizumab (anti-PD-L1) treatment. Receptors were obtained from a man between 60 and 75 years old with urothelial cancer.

The CDR3 sequence: CASSQAPHENYEQYF. The DNA for the CDR3 is TGTGCCAGCAGCCAAGCGCCTCACGAGAACTACGAGCAGTACTTC. The V and J genes are TRBV4-2 and TRBJ2-5; D gene uncertain. The DNA matches TRBJ2-7 better at its end, which makes the J call doubtful. Germline loops: CDR1 LGHNA, CDR2 YNFKEQ. The CDR3 contains 15 residues.

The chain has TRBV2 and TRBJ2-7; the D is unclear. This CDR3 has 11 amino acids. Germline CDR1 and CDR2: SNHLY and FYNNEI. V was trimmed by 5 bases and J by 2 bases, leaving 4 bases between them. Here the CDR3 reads CASSYAYEQYF. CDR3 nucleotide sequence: TGTGCCAGCAGTTATGCCTACGAGCAGTACTTC.

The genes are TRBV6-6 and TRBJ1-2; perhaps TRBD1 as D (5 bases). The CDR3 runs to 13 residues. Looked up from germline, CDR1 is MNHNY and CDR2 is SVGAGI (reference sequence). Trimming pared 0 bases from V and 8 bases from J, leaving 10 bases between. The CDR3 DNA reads TGTGCCAGCAGTTACTCTGGCGACAGCGGCTACACCTTC. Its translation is CASSYSGDSGYTF.

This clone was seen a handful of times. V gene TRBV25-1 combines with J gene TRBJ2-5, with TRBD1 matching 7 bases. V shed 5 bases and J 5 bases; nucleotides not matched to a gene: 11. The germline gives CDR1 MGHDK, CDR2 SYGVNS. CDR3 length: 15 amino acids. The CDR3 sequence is CASSLGDRVMETQYF. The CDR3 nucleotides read TGTGCCAGCAGTCTGGGAGACAGGGTCATGGAGACCCAGTACTTC.

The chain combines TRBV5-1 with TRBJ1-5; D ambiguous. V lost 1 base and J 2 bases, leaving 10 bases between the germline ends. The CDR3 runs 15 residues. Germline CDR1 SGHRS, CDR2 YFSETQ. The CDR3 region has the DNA TGCGCCAGCAGCTTGACATCGGAGGGCAATCAGCCCCAGCATTTT. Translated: CASSLTSEGNQPQHF.

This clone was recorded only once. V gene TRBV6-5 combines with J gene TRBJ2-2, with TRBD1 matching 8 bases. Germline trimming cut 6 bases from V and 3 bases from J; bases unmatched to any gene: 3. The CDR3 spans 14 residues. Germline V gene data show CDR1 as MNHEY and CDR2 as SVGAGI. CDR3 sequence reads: CASRTGVYTGELFF. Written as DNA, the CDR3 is TGTGCCAGCAGGACAGGGGTTTACACCGGGGAGCTGTTTTTT.

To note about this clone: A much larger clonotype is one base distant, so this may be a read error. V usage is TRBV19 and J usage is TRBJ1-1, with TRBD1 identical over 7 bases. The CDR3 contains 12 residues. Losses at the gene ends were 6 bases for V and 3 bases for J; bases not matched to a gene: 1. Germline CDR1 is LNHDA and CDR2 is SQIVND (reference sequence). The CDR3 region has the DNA TGTGCCAGTAGCAGGGGGTACACTGAAGCTTTCTTT. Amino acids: CASSRGYTEAFF.

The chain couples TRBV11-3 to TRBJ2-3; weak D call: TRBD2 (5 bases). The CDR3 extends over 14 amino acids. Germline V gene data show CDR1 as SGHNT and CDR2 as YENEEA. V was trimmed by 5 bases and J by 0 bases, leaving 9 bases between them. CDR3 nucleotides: TGTGCCAGCAGCCGAGGGAGCAGCACAGATACGCAGTATTTT. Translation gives CASSRGSSTDTQYF. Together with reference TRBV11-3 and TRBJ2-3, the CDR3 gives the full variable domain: EAGVVQSPRYKIIEKKQPVAFWCNPISGHNTLYWYLQNLGQGPELLIRYENEEAVDDSQLPKDRFSAERLKGVDSTLKIQPAELGDSAVYLCASSRGSSTDTQYFGPGTRLTVL.

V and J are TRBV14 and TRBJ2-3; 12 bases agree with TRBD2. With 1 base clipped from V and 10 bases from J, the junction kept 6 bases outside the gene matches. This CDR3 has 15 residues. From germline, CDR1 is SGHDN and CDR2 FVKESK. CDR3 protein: CASSQGLAGVMAQYF. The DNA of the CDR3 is TGTGCCAGCAGCCAAGGACTAGCGGGGGTTATGGCGCAGTATTTT.

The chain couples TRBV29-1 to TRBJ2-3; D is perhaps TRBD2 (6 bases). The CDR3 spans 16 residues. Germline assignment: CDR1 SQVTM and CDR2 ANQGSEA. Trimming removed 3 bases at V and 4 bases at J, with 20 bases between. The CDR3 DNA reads TGCAGCGTTGAGGGACTCGGGCCAGTCGCGGCAGATACGCAGTATTTT. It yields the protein CSVEGLGPVAADTQYF.

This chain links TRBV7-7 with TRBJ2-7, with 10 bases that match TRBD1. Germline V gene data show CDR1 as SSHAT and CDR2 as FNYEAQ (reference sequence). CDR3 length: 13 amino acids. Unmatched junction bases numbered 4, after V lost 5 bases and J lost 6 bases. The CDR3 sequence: CASSPGQGGEQYF. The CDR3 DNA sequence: TGTGCCAGCAGCCCTGGACAGGGGGGCGAGCAGTACTTC.

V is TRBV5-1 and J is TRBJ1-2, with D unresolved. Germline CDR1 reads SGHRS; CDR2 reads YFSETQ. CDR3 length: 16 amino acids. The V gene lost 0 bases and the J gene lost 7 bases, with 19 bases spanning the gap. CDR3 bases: TGCGCCAGCAGCTTGGCTGGCACCGATCTCATTGGTGGCTACACCTTC. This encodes CASSLAGTDLIGGYTF.

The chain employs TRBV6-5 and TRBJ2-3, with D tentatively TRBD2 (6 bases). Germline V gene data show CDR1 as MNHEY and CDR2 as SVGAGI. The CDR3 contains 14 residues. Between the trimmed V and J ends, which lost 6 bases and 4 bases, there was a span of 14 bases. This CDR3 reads CASRMRGTSDTQYF. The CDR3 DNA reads TGTGCCAGCAGGATGAGAGGGACTTCAGATACGCAGTATTTT.

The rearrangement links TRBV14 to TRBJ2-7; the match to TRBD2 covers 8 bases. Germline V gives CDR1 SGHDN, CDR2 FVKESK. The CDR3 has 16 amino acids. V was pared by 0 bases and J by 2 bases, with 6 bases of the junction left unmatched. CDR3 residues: CASSQELAGGPYEQYF. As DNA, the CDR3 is TGTGCCAGCAGCCAAGAATTGGCGGGGGGCCCCTACGAGCAGTACTTC.

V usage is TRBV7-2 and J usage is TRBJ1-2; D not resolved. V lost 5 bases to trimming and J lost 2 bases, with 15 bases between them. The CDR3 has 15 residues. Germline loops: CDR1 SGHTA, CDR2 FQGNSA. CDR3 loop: CASSPTLAGNYGYTF. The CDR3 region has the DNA TGTGCCAGCAGCCCAACCCTGGCGGGAAACTATGGCTACACCTTC.